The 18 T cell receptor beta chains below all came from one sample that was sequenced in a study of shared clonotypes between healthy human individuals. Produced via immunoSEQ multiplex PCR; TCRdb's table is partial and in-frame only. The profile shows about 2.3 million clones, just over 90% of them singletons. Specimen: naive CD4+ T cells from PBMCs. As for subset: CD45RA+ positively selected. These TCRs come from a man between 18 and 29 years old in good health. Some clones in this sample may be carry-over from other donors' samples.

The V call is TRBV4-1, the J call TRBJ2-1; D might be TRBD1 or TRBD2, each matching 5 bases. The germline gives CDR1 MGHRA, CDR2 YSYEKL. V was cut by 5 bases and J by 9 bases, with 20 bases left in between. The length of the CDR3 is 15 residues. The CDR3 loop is CASSAPAQGVVEQFF. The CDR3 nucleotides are TGCGCCAGCAGCGCCCCCGCCCAGGGAGTTGTTGAGCAGTTCTTC.

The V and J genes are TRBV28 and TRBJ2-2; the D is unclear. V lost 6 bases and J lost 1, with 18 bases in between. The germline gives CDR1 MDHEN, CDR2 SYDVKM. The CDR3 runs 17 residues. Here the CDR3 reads CASSLPVSHGNTGELFF. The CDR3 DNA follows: TGTGCCAGCAGCCTACCCGTTAGCCATGGGAACACCGGGGAGCTGTTTTTT.

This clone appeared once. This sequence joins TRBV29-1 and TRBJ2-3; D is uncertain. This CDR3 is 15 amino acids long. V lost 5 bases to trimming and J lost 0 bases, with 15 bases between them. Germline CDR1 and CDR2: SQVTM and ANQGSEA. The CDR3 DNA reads TGCAGCGTTAATGGTTGGTTAGGTAGCACAGATACGCAGTATTTT. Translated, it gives CSVNGWLGSTDTQYF.

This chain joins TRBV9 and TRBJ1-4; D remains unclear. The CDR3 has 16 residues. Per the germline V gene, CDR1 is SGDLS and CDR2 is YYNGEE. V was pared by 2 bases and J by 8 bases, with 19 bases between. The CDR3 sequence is CASSVLISPRREKLFF. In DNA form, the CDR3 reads TGTGCCAGCAGCGTTCTTATCTCGCCACGCCGGGAAAAACTGTTTTTT.

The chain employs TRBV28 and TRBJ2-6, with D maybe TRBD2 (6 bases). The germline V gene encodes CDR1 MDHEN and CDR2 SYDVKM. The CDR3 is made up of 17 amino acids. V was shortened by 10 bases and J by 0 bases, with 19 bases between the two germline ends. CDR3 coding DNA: TGTGCCACCAGGGAAGGGACTTACGTCTCTGGGGCCAACGTCCTGACTTTC. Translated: CATREGTYVSGANVLTF.

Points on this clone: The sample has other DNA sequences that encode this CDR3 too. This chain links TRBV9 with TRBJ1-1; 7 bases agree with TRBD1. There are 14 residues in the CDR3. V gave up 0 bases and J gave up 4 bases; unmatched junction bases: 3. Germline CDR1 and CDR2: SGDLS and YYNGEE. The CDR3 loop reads CASSVAAGGTEAFF. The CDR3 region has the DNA TGTGCCAGCAGCGTAGCGGCAGGGGGCACTGAAGCTTTCTTT.

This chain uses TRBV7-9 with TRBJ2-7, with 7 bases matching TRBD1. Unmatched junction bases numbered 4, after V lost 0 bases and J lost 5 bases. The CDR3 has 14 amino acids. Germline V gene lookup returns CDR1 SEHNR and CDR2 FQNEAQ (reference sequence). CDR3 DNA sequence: TGTGCCAGCAGCTTAGCGAGGGGGCTGAACGAGCAGTACTTC. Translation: CASSLARGLNEQYF.

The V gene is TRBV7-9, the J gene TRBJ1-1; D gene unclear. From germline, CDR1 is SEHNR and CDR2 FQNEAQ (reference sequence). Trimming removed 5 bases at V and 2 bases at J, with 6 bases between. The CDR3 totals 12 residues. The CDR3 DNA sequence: TGTGCCAGCAGCCACAGTAACACTGAAGCTTTCTTT. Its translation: CASSHSNTEAFF.

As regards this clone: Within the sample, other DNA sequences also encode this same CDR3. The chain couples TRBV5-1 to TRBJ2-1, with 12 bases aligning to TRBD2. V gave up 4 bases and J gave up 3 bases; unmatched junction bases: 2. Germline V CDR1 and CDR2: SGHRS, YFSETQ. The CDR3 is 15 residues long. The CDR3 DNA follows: TGCGCCAGCAGCGTGGGACTAGCGGGCTACAATGAGCAGTTCTTC. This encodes CASSVGLAGYNEQFF.

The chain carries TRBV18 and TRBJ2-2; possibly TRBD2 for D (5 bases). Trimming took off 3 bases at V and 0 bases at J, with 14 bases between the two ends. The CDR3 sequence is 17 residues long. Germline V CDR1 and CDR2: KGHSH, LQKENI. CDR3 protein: CASSPGLGSANTGELFF. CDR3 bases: TGTGCCAGCTCACCCGGCTTGGGGAGCGCGAACACCGGGGAGCTGTTTTTT.

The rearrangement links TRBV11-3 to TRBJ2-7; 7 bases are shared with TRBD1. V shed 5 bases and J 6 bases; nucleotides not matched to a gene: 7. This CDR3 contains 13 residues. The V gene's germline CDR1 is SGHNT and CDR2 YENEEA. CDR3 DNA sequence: TGTGCCAGCAGCAAGGGACAGTCCAGCGAGCAGTACTTC. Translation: CASSKGQSSEQYF.

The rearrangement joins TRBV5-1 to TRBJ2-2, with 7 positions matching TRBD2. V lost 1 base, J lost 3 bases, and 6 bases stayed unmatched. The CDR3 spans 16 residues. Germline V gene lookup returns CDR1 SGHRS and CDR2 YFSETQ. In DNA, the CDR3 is TGCGCCAGCAGCTTGTACCCGGCGGGAGACACCGGGGAGCTGTTTTTT. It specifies CASSLYPAGDTGELFF.

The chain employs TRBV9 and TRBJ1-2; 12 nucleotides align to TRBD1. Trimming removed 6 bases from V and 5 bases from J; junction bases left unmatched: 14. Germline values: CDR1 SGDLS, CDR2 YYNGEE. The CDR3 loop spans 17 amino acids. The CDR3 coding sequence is TGTGCCAGCACCCTGTCATTCGGGACAGGGGGCCGGTATGGCTACACCTTC. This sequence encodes CASTLSFGTGGRYGYTF.

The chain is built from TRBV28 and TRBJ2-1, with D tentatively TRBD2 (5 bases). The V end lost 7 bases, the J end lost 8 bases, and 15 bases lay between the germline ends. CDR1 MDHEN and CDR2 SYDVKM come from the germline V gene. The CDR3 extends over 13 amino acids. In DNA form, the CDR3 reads TGTGCCAGCACGCTCGAGGGCCGTCATGAGCAGTTCTTC. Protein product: CASTLEGRHEQFF.

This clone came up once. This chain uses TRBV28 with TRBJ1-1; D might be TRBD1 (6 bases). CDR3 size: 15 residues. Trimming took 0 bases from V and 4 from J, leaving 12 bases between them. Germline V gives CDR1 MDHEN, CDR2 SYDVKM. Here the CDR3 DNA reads TGTGCCAGCAGTTTATGGGGGGGCCGAGGCACTGAAGCTTTCTTT. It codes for CASSLWGGRGTEAFF.

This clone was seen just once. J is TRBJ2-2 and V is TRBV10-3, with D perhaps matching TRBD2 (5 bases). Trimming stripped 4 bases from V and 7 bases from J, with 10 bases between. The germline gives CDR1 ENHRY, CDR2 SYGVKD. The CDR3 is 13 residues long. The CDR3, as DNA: TGTGCCATCAGTGCCGGGGTGAACGGGGAGCTGTTTTTT. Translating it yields CAISAGVNGELFF.

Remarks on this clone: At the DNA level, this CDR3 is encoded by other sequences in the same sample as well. The CDR3 region is CASSLPGSGTDTQYF. DNA of the CDR3: TGCGCCAGCAGCTTGCCAGGGTCGGGCACAGATACGCAGTATTTT. The chain recombines TRBV5-1 with TRBJ2-3, with D perhaps TRBD1 (5 bases). V lost 1 base and J 1 base, leaving 10 bases between the germline ends. The CDR3 is made up of 15 amino acids. Germline-derived CDR1 and CDR2 are SGHRS and YFSETQ.

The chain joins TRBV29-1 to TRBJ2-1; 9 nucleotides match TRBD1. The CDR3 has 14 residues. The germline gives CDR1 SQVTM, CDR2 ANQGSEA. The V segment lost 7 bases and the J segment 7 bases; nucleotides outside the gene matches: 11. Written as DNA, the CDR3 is TGCAGCGGCCTACGGGACAGGGATCTGAATGAGCAGTTCTTC. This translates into CSGLRDRDLNEQFF.